These 8 T cell receptor beta chains were all obtained from the same sample, sequenced in a study of CD8+CD57+ T cells in acquired aplastic anemia. It was genomic DNA that served as the template for profiling TCR beta VDJ and CDR3. Each CDR3 protein is one row after TCRdb ran MiXCR on the reads. The sample carries about 110,000 distinct CDR3 sequences, about half recorded once. Sequencing was performed on sorted CD4+, CD8+, or CD8+CD57+ T cells (not recorded which) from PBMCs. These TCRs come from a human donor in good health, serving as a control.

The chain combines TRBV10-3 with TRBJ2-2; TRBD1 might be the D (5 bases). Per germline, CDR1 ENHRY and CDR2 SYGVKD. This CDR3 is 15 amino acids long. The ends were cut back, 4 bases at V and 3 bases at J, with 12 bases in the middle. CDR3 in amino acids: CAISVDKTYTGELFF. DNA for the CDR3: TGTGCCATCAGTGTGGACAAGACTTACACCGGGGAGCTGTTTTTT.

The chain uses TRBV25-1 and TRBJ2-5; unclear D gene. CDR1 MGHDK and CDR2 SYGVNS come from the germline V gene. CDR3 length: 10 amino acids. The V and J ends lost 3 bases and 7 bases respectively, with 3 bases between them. CDR3 region: CASSDGTQYF. CDR3 in DNA: TGTGCCAGCAGTGACGGGACCCAGTACTTC.

Comments on this clonotype: A much larger clone lies one base from this, so it may be a read error. The chain couples TRBV25-1 to TRBJ1-1; unclear D gene. The V gene lost 6 bases and the J gene lost 0 bases, with 14 bases spanning the gap. Germline V gives CDR1 MGHDK, CDR2 SYGVNS. The CDR3 runs to 15 residues. The CDR3 nucleotides read TGTGCCAGCAGCTACATGGCAATTATGAACACTGAAGCTTTCTTT. Translating it yields CASSYMAIMNTEAFF.

The chain has TRBV25-1 and TRBJ1-6; D is uncertain. V was clipped by 5 bases and J by 10 bases, with 9 bases between them. CDR3 size: 12 residues. Germline lookup yields CDR1 MGHDK and CDR2 SYGVNS. The CDR3 spells CASSRTSSPLHF. The CDR3 DNA is TGTGCCAGCAGTAGGACTTCCTCACCCCTCCACTTT. Full variable domain (outside the CDR3, taken from reference TRBV25-1 and TRBJ1-6): EADIYQTPRYLVIGTGKKITLECSQTMGHDKMYWYQQDPGMELHLIHYSYGVNSTEKGDLSSESTVSRIRTEHFPLTLESARPSHTSQYLCASSRTSSPLHFGNGTRLTVT.

J is TRBJ2-7 and V is TRBV20-1; 9 bases are shared with TRBD2. CDR3 length: 13 residues. Germline loops: CDR1 DFQATT, CDR2 SNEGSKA (reference sequence). J was trimmed by 5 bases and V by 3 bases; bases with no gene match: 5. Here the CDR3 DNA reads TGCAGTGCTAGTAGCGGGAGTAAGGACGAGCAGTACTTC. This encodes CSASSGSKDEQYF.

This chain links TRBV19 with TRBJ2-7, with unresolved D. The germline V and J ends were trimmed by 1 base and 1 base, with 5 bases remaining between them. The CDR3 consists of 13 residues. Germline V gene lookup returns CDR1 LNHDA and CDR2 SQIVND (reference sequence). CDR3 in amino acids: CASSIGKSYEQYF. CDR3 sequence (DNA): TGTGCCAGTAGTATAGGCAAGTCCTACGAGCAGTACTTC.

The chain carries TRBV7-9 and TRBJ2-7; 7 nucleotides agree with TRBD2. Germline V CDR1 and CDR2: SEHNR, FQNEAQ (reference sequence). The CDR3 spans 14 residues. V lost 8 bases, J lost 5 bases, and 12 bases stayed unmatched. The CDR3 is CASAMGGGPHEQYF. CDR3 DNA: TGTGCCAGCGCTATGGGGGGGGGACCCCACGAGCAGTACTTC.

The rearrangement joins TRBV11-2 to TRBJ1-2; TRBD1 agrees at 8 bases. The CDR3 has 16 residues. J was trimmed by 8 bases and V by 3 bases; bases with no gene match: 14. Per the germline V gene, CDR1 is SGHAT and CDR2 is FQNNGV. The CDR3 DNA follows: TGTGCCAGCAGCTTCAGGGGGCGAAGTGGGGCTTGGGGCTACACCTTC. The encoded protein is CASSFRGRSGAWGYTF.